These 25 T cell receptor beta chains came from one sample sequenced in a study of beta chain features in type 1 diabetes. The study reverse transcribed the entire isolated RNA, so it sequenced expressed TCRB transcripts. TCRdb's table, derived via immunoSEQ multiplex PCR, lists solely in-frame clones and lacks some. The data hold around 240,000 clones, with around 68% observed a single time. The sequenced sample consisted of naive CD4+ T cells from blood. The receptors stem from a man aged 25-40 years in good health.

V and J are TRBV28 and TRBJ2-5; 12 bases align to TRBD2. J gave up 5 bases and V 9 bases, and 16 bases lay outside the gene matches. The V gene's germline CDR1 is MDHEN and CDR2 SYDVKM. The CDR3 length is 17 residues. The CDR3 DNA reads TGTGCCAGTACCCGCCGGGGACTAGCGGGCGGAGTTGAGACCCAGTACTTC. Protein sequence: CASTRRGLAGGVETQYF.

Points on this clone: Other DNA sequences within the sample encode an identical CDR3. The chain carries TRBV30 and TRBJ1-2; D remains unclear. Germline V lookup: CDR1 GTSNPN, CDR2 SVGIG (reference sequence). Trimming removed 3 bases from V and 2 bases from J, with 10 bases in between. The CDR3 covers 13 residues. The CDR3 DNA sequence: TGTGCCTGGAGCCCGGGCGGGAACTATGGCTACACCTTC. This gives the protein CAWSPGGNYGYTF.

This CDR3 is CASSSGLGREQFF. CDR3 in DNA: TGTGCCAGCAGTTCGGGACTGGGCCGGGAGCAGTTCTTC. This rearrangement joins TRBV28 to TRBJ2-1, with TRBD2 as a possible D gene (6 bases). Germline CDR1 MDHEN, CDR2 SYDVKM. The CDR3 sequence is 13 residues long. The V end lost 4 bases, the J end lost 10 bases, and 14 bases lay between the germline ends.

This clone was counted only a few times. The chain has TRBV30 and TRBJ2-4; D uncertain. The CDR3 has 12 residues. Germline loops: CDR1 GTSNPN, CDR2 SVGIG (reference sequence). V was pared by 0 bases and J by 5 bases, with 5 bases between. The chain's CDR3 is CAWSVTENIQYF. The CDR3 region has the DNA TGTGCCTGGAGTGTAACGGAAAACATTCAGTACTTC.

The V gene is TRBV30, the J gene TRBJ2-1, with D uncertain. CDR3 length equals 10 residues. The V gene's germline CDR1 is GTSNPN and CDR2 SVGIG (reference sequence). The V and J ends lost 3 bases and 15 bases respectively, with 12 bases between them. In nucleotides, the CDR3 is TGTGCCTGGAGGGAAATCACGACGTTCTTC. Its translation is CAWREITTFF. Based on the CDR3 plus reference TRBV30 and TRBJ2-1, the full variable domain is SQTIHQWPATLVQPVGSPLSLECTVEGTSNPNLYWYRQAAGRGLQLLFYSVGIGQISSEVPQNLSASRPQDRQFILSSKKLLLSDSGFYLCAWREITTFFGPGTRLTVL.

This clone showed up just a few times. V and J are TRBV29-1 and TRBJ2-3, with TRBD1 matching 7 bases. CDR1 and CDR2 (germline): SQVTM, ANQGSEA. Trimming at V came to 8 bases and at J to 1 base, leaving 3 bases not matched to a gene. This CDR3 spans 12 amino acids. The CDR3 coding sequence is TGCAGCCAAGGACAGGGCACAGATACGCAGTATTTT. It translates to CSQGQGTDTQYF.

The table lists this clone with a few counts. The chain employs TRBV5-1 and TRBJ2-1; either TRBD1 or TRBD2 may supply D (5 bases each). V lost 1 base to trimming and J lost 3 bases, with 14 bases between them. Germline lookup yields CDR1 SGHRS and CDR2 YFSETQ. The CDR3 is made up of 16 amino acids. CDR3 DNA: TGCGCCAGCAGCTTGCAGTCCTGGGACCACTACAATGAGCAGTTCTTC. It specifies CASSLQSWDHYNEQFF.

This clone was picked up a small number of times. This chain connects TRBV30 to TRBJ1-1; D call uncertain. Trimming removed 2 bases at V and 4 bases at J, with 8 bases between. CDR3 length: 12 residues. The V gene's germline CDR1 is GTSNPN and CDR2 SVGIG (reference sequence). CDR3 region: CAWSPAGTEAFF. The CDR3 DNA sequence: TGTGCCTGGAGTCCTGCTGGCACTGAAGCTTTCTTT.

This chain links TRBV15 with TRBJ2-3; 10 positions match TRBD2. The length of the CDR3 is 15 residues. Germline V gene lookup returns CDR1 LNHNV and CDR2 YYDKDF (reference sequence). With V trimmed by 0 bases and J by 9 bases, 6 bases remained unmatched. The CDR3 DNA reads TGTGCCACCAGCAGAGATAAGGGACTAGCGTCGACGCAGTATTTT. Translation: CATSRDKGLASTQYF.

This clone was recorded once. The chain links TRBV5-1 to TRBJ2-5, with D tentatively TRBD1 (6 bases). V gave up 0 bases and J gave up 6 bases, with 15 bases separating them. CDR1 SGHRS and CDR2 YFSETQ come from the germline V gene. The CDR3 has 15 residues. The CDR3 protein is CASSLESGATKTQYF. CDR3 coding DNA: TGCGCCAGCAGCTTGGAATCAGGGGCAACGAAGACCCAGTACTTC.

The chain uses TRBV9 and TRBJ1-4, with a possible D match to TRBD1 (5 bases). The CDR3 runs to 15 residues. V lost 0 bases to trimming and J lost 4 bases, with 10 bases between them. Germline CDR1 SGDLS, CDR2 YYNGEE. The CDR3 loop is CASSVAGGLNEKLFF. The CDR3 coding sequence is TGTGCCAGCAGCGTAGCGGGGGGACTTAATGAAAAACTGTTTTTT.

The chain combines TRBV5-4 with TRBJ2-5; D unclear. The CDR3 contains 13 residues. V dropped 4 bases and J dropped 5 bases, with 12 bases sitting between them. CDR1 SGHNT and CDR2 YYREEE come from the germline V gene (reference sequence). The CDR3 is CASSARTSETQYF. DNA of the CDR3: TGTGCCAGCAGCGCTAGAACGTCCGAGACCCAGTACTTC.

The V call is TRBV7-2, the J call TRBJ2-1; the match to TRBD2 covers 10 bases. The CDR3 runs to 15 residues. Germline V lookup: CDR1 SGHTA, CDR2 FQGNSA. The trim removed 8 bases at V and 6 bases at J, leaving 10 bases unmatched. The CDR3 DNA is TGTGCCAGCGGAAGACGACTAGCGGGTTCCAATGAGCAGTTCTTC. It is translated as CASGRRLAGSNEQFF.

This clone was picked up one time. The chain links TRBV20-1 to TRBJ2-3; D is unclear. The CDR3 is made up of 11 amino acids. Germline V gene data show CDR1 as DFQATT and CDR2 as SNEGSKA (reference sequence). Trimming removed 1 base from V and 2 bases from J, with 1 base in between. This CDR3 is CSARATDTQYF. CDR3 DNA sequence: TGCAGTGCTAGAGCCACAGATACGCAGTATTTT.

This clone has just a few counts. CDR3 bases: TGTGCCTGGAGTGTACAGGCAGAGACCCAGTACTTC. It translates to CAWSVQAETQYF. This chain links TRBV30 with TRBJ2-5; D may be TRBD1 (5 bases). The germline CDR1 and CDR2 sequences are GTSNPN and SVGIG (reference sequence). Trimming removed 0 bases at V and 4 bases at J, with 6 bases between. CDR3 length equals 12 residues.

This clone was picked up one time. The DNA of the CDR3 is TGCGCCAGCAGCCAACGACCCCTCTCTGGGGCCAACGTCCTGACTTTC. It translates to CASSQRPLSGANVLTF. The V and J genes are TRBV4-3 and TRBJ2-6, with D uncertain. Between the trimmed V and J ends, which lost 2 bases and 0 bases, there was a span of 8 bases. From germline, CDR1 is LGHNA and CDR2 YSLEER. CDR3 length: 16 amino acids.

The chain recombines TRBV30 with TRBJ2-5; TRBD1 or TRBD2 may be the D gene (5 bases each). Trimming cost V 2 bases and J 0 bases, with 10 bases left between them. The CDR3 consists of 14 residues. Germline loops: CDR1 GTSNPN, CDR2 SVGIG (reference sequence). Here the CDR3 reads CAWSPGTYQETQYF. CDR3 nucleotides: TGTGCCTGGAGTCCGGGGACGTACCAAGAGACCCAGTACTTC.

This clone was counted between two and nine times. This chain links TRBV7-2 with TRBJ2-7; D not resolved. Trimming pared 6 bases from V and 6 bases from J, leaving 9 bases between. Germline CDR1 and CDR2: SGHTA and FQGNSA. CDR3 length: 11 residues. The CDR3 coding sequence is TGTGCCAGCAGTGATAGCCGCGAGCAGTACTTC. Translated, it gives CASSDSREQYF. Full variable domain (rest looked up from reference TRBV7-2 and TRBJ2-7): GAGVSQSPSNKVTEKGKDVELRCDPISGHTALYWYRQSLGQGLEFLIYFQGNSAPDKSGLPSDRFSAERTGGSVSTLTIQRTQQEDSAVYLCASSDSREQYFGPGTRLTVT.

This clone appeared once. This chain uses TRBV7-2 with TRBJ1-5; D is undetermined. This CDR3 spans 14 amino acids. Germline CDR1 SGHTA, CDR2 FQGNSA. V was shortened by 5 bases and J by 10 bases, with 18 bases between the two germline ends. As DNA, the CDR3 is TGTGCCAGCAGCCAGGACCTACTCAAAGGACCCCAGCATTTT. It encodes CASSQDLLKGPQHF.

This clone was seen only once. The chain joins TRBV20-1 to TRBJ2-7; the D is unclear. Trimming pared 3 bases from V and 6 bases from J, leaving 9 bases between. CDR3 size: 11 residues. Germline lookup yields CDR1 DFQATT and CDR2 SNEGSKA (reference sequence). CDR3 in amino acids: CSASLASEQYF. DNA of the CDR3: TGCAGTGCTAGCTTGGCTTCCGAGCAGTACTTC.

The chain uses TRBV11-2 and TRBJ2-5; 9 bases match TRBD1. This CDR3 has 15 amino acids. The germline gives CDR1 SGHAT, CDR2 FQNNGV. Losses at the gene ends were 1 base for V and 5 bases for J; bases not matched to a gene: 5. In DNA, the CDR3 is TGTGCCAGCAGCTTAGCGGGACAGGGTATTGAGACCCAGTACTTC. This sequence encodes CASSLAGQGIETQYF.

The chain combines TRBV7-4 with TRBJ2-7, with a tentative D call TRBD1 (6 bases). V dropped 5 bases and J dropped 2 bases, with 16 bases sitting between them. Germline loops: CDR1 SGHVT, CDR2 SQSDAQ. This CDR3 has 15 amino acids. The CDR3, as DNA: TGTGCCAGCAGCCAAGGGGACAACAACACCTACGAGCAGTACTTC. Its translation: CASSQGDNNTYEQYF.

In this sample, this clone turned up a few times. The V and J genes are TRBV7-2 and TRBJ2-1; 9 bases map to TRBD2. V shed 2 bases and J 6 bases; nucleotides not matched to a gene: 2. The CDR3 extends over 14 amino acids. Germline values: CDR1 SGHTA, CDR2 FQGNSA. The CDR3 here is CASSLLAGTNEQFF. The CDR3 DNA reads TGTGCCAGCAGCTTACTAGCGGGAACCAATGAGCAGTTCTTC.

CDR3 protein: CAWSTGLAGRQFF. DNA of the CDR3: TGTGCCTGGAGTACTGGACTAGCGGGACGACAGTTCTTC. V usage is TRBV30 and J usage is TRBJ2-1; 12 bases are a match to TRBD2. Trimming at V came to 2 bases and at J to 13 bases, leaving 6 bases not matched to a gene. Germline V CDR1 and CDR2: GTSNPN, SVGIG (reference sequence). The CDR3 covers 13 residues.

The chain carries TRBV7-9 and TRBJ1-1; D unresolved. The V gene's germline CDR1 is SEHNR and CDR2 FQNEAQ (reference sequence). The germline V and J ends were trimmed by 1 base and 8 bases, with 5 bases remaining between them. The CDR3 totals 11 residues. The CDR3 region is CASSLGGEAFF. The CDR3 DNA follows: TGTGCCAGCAGCTTAGGCGGGGAAGCTTTCTTT.